This T cell receptor (beta chain) comes out of a study of blood T cell repertoires in COVID-19 (dated by TCRdb to 2019 to 2021). Looking at the study overall: Samples covering the acute and convalescent phases of COVID-19 were provided by collaborators in the United States, Italy and Spain. The prospective study material was composed of cDNA or gDNA derived from T cells, B-cell-depleted T cells, or PBMCs. Subjects who had been exposed to COVID-19, were actively infected with it, or had recovered from it provided the deeply sampled blood TCRbeta repertoires that made up the dataset. The repertoires were released in a freely available public database intended as a resource for research on the immune response to SARS-CoV-2. Samples were obtained from the ongoing ImmuneRACE study (first 160 participants) and from some 1,200 subjects provided by 6 global collaborators. The sample metadata nearly always contained a de-identified subject ID, COVID-19 status, age in years and sex. HLA class I and class II types, where available, came from metadata supplied by the sample provider rather than from assay-based typing. Overall study outcomes, separate from this receptor: How much clinical and demographic metadata was included differed by source and by participant, and the metadata was provided uncurated.

The immunoSEQ Assay, a bias-controlled multiplex PCR, was used to amplify TCRbeta CDR3 regions from genomic DNA. Per the authors' processing: The number of nucleated cells in each sample was estimated by amplification of reference gene primers within the assay. To quantify the absolute abundance of each unique TCRbeta CDR3 rearrangement, sequence reads were collapsed and filtered. For each sample, productive Simpson clonality was calculated by taking the square root of Simpson's diversity index across productive rearrangements. TCRdb's version of the immuneACCESS table is confined to in-frame rearrangements and falls short of the full clone set. An unresolved V gene accounts for under half of the shortfall where checked; the remainder is of unknown origin. That table is the source of V, J and clone size, and D and trimming were worked out from the DNA. Present in this sample are under 150,000 clones, approximately 85% of which were seen just once. Approximately 5% of the sample is in the top ten clones.

One collaborating source in Seattle enrolled patients during active infection and followed them longitudinally through the course of disease. Collaborating institutions collected whole blood in K2EDTA tubes following their own protocols. Collaborator samples were shipped for TCRbeta analysis as frozen whole blood, isolated PBMCs, or DNA extracted from either sample type. With regard to this clone: Its antigen remains unidentified. No base-level quality is on record; no much larger clone is a single base apart.

A distance of 5 bases separates the germline ends of V and J, which lose 2 bases and 6 bases respectively. Taken from cysteine to phenylalanine, the CDR3 has 11 residues. The kept DNA is CDR3 alone, 33 bases in frame from the first base. As encoded in the germline V gene, CDR1 is KGHSH while CDR2 is LQKENI. The sequence joins TRBV18 to TRBJ2-7; matching of 5 bases hints at TRBD1 as the D gene. Material: peripheral blood. This TCR was sampled from a woman aged 60 to 75 with COVID-19, enrolled during active disease. The sequence in DNA is TGTGCCAGCTCACCAGGGGCCGAGCAGTACTTC. Translated, it gives CASSPGAEQYF.